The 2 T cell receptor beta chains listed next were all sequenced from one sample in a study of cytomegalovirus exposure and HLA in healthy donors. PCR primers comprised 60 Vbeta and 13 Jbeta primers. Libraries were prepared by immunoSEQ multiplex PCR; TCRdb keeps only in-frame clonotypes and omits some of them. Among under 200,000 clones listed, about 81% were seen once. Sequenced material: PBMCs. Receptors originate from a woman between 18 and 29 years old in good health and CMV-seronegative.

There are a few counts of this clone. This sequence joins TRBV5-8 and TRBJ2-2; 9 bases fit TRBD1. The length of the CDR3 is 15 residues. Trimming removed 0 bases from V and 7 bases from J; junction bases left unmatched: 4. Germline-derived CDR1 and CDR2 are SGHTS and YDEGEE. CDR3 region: CASSLDRGRVGELFF. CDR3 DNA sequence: TGTGCCAGCAGCTTGGACAGGGGGCGCGTCGGGGAGCTGTTTTTT.

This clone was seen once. As DNA, the CDR3 is TGTGCCAGTAGGGGAGGATCGGGCCAGGTGAACACCGGGGAGCTGTTTTTT. Translated: CASRGGSGQVNTGELFF. The J gene is TRBJ2-2, the V gene TRBV19, with D perhaps matching TRBD2 (6 bases). Germline V gene sequence: CDR1 LNHDA, CDR2 SQIVND (reference sequence). Between the trimmed V and J ends, which lost 6 bases and 1 base, there was a span of 18 bases. This CDR3 has 17 amino acids.